The source of this TCR beta chain is a study of blood T cell repertoires in COVID-19. Trimming cost V 3 bases and J 7 bases; bases outside gene matches: 8. The germline V gene encodes CDR1 SGHDT and CDR2 YYEEEE. This CDR3 comprises 14 residues. Profiling relied on immunoSEQ multiplex PCR, and the TCRdb table lists in-frame clones only, not all of them. The sample includes under 250,000 clones, 70% to 90% of them seen just once. This TCR was sampled from a woman in her 70s with active or convalescent COVID-19. The J gene is TRBJ2-7, the V gene TRBV5-6, with 9 bases identical to TRBD1. Sequencing input: peripheral blood. CDR3 nucleotide sequence: TGTGCCAGCAGCTCTCTACAGGGGGCGTGGGAGCAGTACTTC. It encodes CASSSLQGAWEQYF.